The next 31 T cell receptor beta chains were all read from a single sample in a study of radiation and T cells in renal cell carcinoma (TCRdb year 2020). The protocol used for the library was the immunoSEQ multiplex PCR assay. Not all clones reach the TCRdb copy of this immuneACCESS table, which keeps in-frame sequences only. Checked studies attribute under half of the gap to unresolved V genes and leave the rest unexplained. The sample includes about 22,000 clones, with more than 75% observed a single time. Together, the top ten hold 35% to 45% of the sample. Sample time point, as interpreted from the label and publication: baseline pretreatment blood. This specimen's treatment or condition label, interpreted: 15 Gy SBRT to primary tumor, nephrectomy 4 weeks later. The material was blood, obtained from a patient whose treatment included radiotherapy and nephrectomy. Receptors originate from a man aged 60 to 75 with renal cell carcinoma.

This clone was seen only once. The chain employs TRBV25-1 and TRBJ2-1; D remains ambiguous. This CDR3 spans 10 amino acids. Germline V gene sequence: CDR1 MGHDK, CDR2 SYGVNS. Trimming stripped 3 bases from V and 12 bases from J, with 6 bases between. The CDR3 region is CASSDIGQFF. The CDR3 DNA sequence: TGTGCCAGCAGTGATATCGGGCAGTTCTTC.

This clone appeared many times. This chain joins TRBV30 and TRBJ1-1, with 9 bases aligning to TRBD1. CDR3 size: 16 residues. The V and J ends lost 2 bases and 1 base, in that order; junction bases with no gene match: 8. The germline V gene encodes CDR1 GTSNPN and CDR2 SVGIG (reference sequence). The CDR3 bases are TGTGCCTGGAGTCGCGGGACAGGGTCCGAGAACACTGAAGCTTTCTTT. Translated: CAWSRGTGSENTEAFF.

The chain has TRBV25-1 and TRBJ2-7; 13 bases align to TRBD2. The germline CDR1 and CDR2 sequences are MGHDK and SYGVNS. V shed 5 bases and J 2 bases; nucleotides not matched to a gene: 6. The length of the CDR3 is 16 residues. The CDR3 is CASSPLGLAGAYEQYF. The CDR3 DNA reads as TGTGCCAGCAGTCCGCTTGGACTAGCGGGAGCCTACGAGCAGTACTTC.

V and J are TRBV13 and TRBJ2-3; no reliable D call. The germline CDR1 and CDR2 sequences are PRHDT and FYEKMQ (reference sequence). CDR3 length: 14 amino acids. Between the trimmed V and J ends, which lost 2 bases and 2 bases, there was a span of 8 bases. The CDR3 DNA sequence: TGTGCCAGCAGCTTAAGTTTACCCACAGATACGCAGTATTTT. Residues: CASSLSLPTDTQYF.

The sample holds a few counts of this clone. The V gene is TRBV18, the J gene TRBJ2-5; 7 bases match TRBD2. Trimming removed 1 base from V and 5 bases from J; junction bases left unmatched: 7. The germline gives CDR1 KGHSH, CDR2 LQKENI. The length of the CDR3 is 15 residues. DNA for the CDR3: TGTGCCAGCTCACCACAATCAGCGGGAACGGAGACCCAGTACTTC. This gives the protein CASSPQSAGTETQYF. The full variable domain, completed using reference TRBV18 and TRBJ2-5, is NAGVMQNPRHLVRRRGQEARLRCSPMKGHSHVYWYRQLPEEGLKFMVYLQKENIIDESGMPKERFSAEFPKEGPSILRIQQVVRGDSAAYFCASSPQSAGTETQYFGPGTRLLVL.

The chain joins TRBV10-2 to TRBJ2-3, with D maybe TRBD1 (6 bases). The CDR3 is 14 residues long. Germline loops: CDR1 WSHSY, CDR2 SAAADI. The V gene lost 8 bases and the J gene lost 5 bases, with 17 bases spanning the gap. The CDR3 DNA is TGCGCCAGCTCGGTATCGGTGGGACAAGATACGCAGTATTTT. It is translated as CASSVSVGQDTQYF.

In DNA, the CDR3 is TGTGCCAGCAGCCACGGACTAGCGCAGAGGGATGAGCAGTTCTTC. Amino acids: CASSHGLAQRDEQFF. The chain uses TRBV7-7 and TRBJ2-1, with 9 positions matching TRBD2. The CDR3 runs to 15 residues. Germline CDR1 reads SSHAT; CDR2 reads FNYEAQ (reference sequence). Trimming took 5 bases from V and 8 from J; bases not matched to a gene: 10.

The CDR3 DNA reads TGTGCCAGCAGCTCACTATTAGGGGGGCAGTTCTTC. This codes for CASSSLLGGQFF. The rearrangement uses TRBV7-9 and TRBJ2-1, with D tentatively TRBD1 (6 bases). The CDR3 runs 12 residues. CDR1 and CDR2 (germline): SEHNR, FQNEAQ (reference sequence). Trimming stripped 4 bases from V and 12 bases from J, with 13 bases between.

This clone has just a few counts. The chain couples TRBV4-1 to TRBJ1-4, with D perhaps matching TRBD1 (5 bases). Per the germline V gene, CDR1 is MGHRA and CDR2 is YSYEKL. Trimming left V 0 bases short and J 5 bases short, with 13 bases between. The CDR3 extends over 16 amino acids. The CDR3 protein is CASSQERGRLNEKLFF. The CDR3 DNA reads TGCGCCAGCAGCCAAGAAAGGGGACGACTAAATGAAAAACTGTTTTTT.

V and J are TRBV7-9 and TRBJ2-1; D is undetermined. CDR1 is SEHNR and CDR2 is FQNEAQ in the germline V gene (reference sequence). The V end lost 2 bases, the J end lost 7 bases, and 6 bases lay between the germline ends. The CDR3 covers 12 residues. The DNA of the CDR3 is TGTGCCAGCAGCTTATGGATGAATGAGCAGTTCTTC. It translates to CASSLWMNEQFF.

This chain connects TRBV6-5 to TRBJ1-1, with D possibly being TRBD1 (6 bases). The V end was cut by 7 bases, the J end by 5 bases, with 11 bases between. Germline lookup yields CDR1 MNHEY and CDR2 SVGAGI. CDR3 length: 12 amino acids. CDR3 nucleotide sequence: TGTGCCAGCATACGGGGGCAAACTGAAGCTTTCTTT. The encoded protein is CASIRGQTEAFF.

The chain joins TRBV7-8 to TRBJ2-3; 10 bases line up with TRBD1. J was trimmed by 3 bases and V by 5 bases; bases with no gene match: 5. This CDR3 region has 15 residues. Germline CDR1 SGHVS, CDR2 FQNEAQ. The CDR3, as DNA: TGTGCCAGCAGCCTAGACAGGGGGCTGACAGATACGCAGTATTTT. The encoded protein is CASSLDRGLTDTQYF.

In its sample, this clone was seen a few times. This sequence joins TRBV10-3 and TRBJ1-1; D not certain. Germline V lookup: CDR1 ENHRY, CDR2 SYGVKD. The CDR3 runs 15 residues. The V end was cut by 1 base, the J end by 4 bases, with 13 bases between. The CDR3 DNA reads TGTGCCATCAGTGAGTTTCCTGCCGGCAGCACTGAAGCTTTCTTT. This codes for CAISEFPAGSTEAFF.

V and J are TRBV14 and TRBJ1-1, with D uncertain. Trimming cost V 3 bases and J 8 bases, with 16 bases left between them. The CDR3 runs 14 residues. Looked up from germline, CDR1 is SGHDN and CDR2 is FVKESK. CDR3 region: CASSQGYATNEAFF. Written as DNA, the CDR3 is TGTGCCAGCAGCCAGGGGTATGCGACGAACGAAGCTTTCTTT.

This rearrangement joins TRBV5-1 to TRBJ2-1; 14 nucleotides match TRBD2. With V trimmed by 4 bases and J by 5 bases, 11 bases remained unmatched. Germline lookup yields CDR1 SGHRS and CDR2 YFSETQ. The CDR3 length is 18 residues. CDR3 in DNA: TGCGCCAGCAGCCAGGGACTAGCGGGAGACTCCGTCGACAATGAGCAGTTCTTC. Protein: CASSQGLAGDSVDNEQFF.

The rearrangement uses TRBV30 and TRBJ1-5; a possible D gene is TRBD1 (6 bases). Germline CDR1 and CDR2: GTSNPN and SVGIG (reference sequence). Deletions cut 0 bases from V and 2 bases from J, with 14 bases between. The CDR3 is 16 residues long. CDR3 region: CAWSVRWGGRNQPQHF. In DNA, the CDR3 is TGTGCCTGGAGTGTACGGTGGGGGGGGCGCAATCAGCCCCAGCATTTT.

The chain joins TRBV4-3 to TRBJ1-4; D remains ambiguous. CDR1 and CDR2 from the germline V gene are LGHNA and YSLEER. V was cut by 4 bases and J by 7 bases, with 19 bases left in between. There are 16 residues in the CDR3. CDR3 residues: CASSLYPADGSEKLFF. In DNA form, the CDR3 reads TGCGCCAGCAGCCTGTATCCCGCAGATGGGAGTGAAAAACTGTTTTTT.

The chain links TRBV7-8 to TRBJ2-1, with 7 nucleotides matching TRBD1. The CDR3 is 15 residues long. Germline V gene lookup returns CDR1 SGHVS and CDR2 FQNEAQ. Losses at the gene ends were 4 bases for V and 4 bases for J; bases not matched to a gene: 7. The CDR3 DNA sequence: TGTGCCAGCAGCTCCCGGGACAGCCCTTACAATGAGCAGTTCTTC. Translating gives CASSSRDSPYNEQFF. The variable domain in full, with the rest retrieved from reference TRBV7-8 and TRBJ2-1, is GAGVSQSPRYKVAKRGQDVALRCDPISGHVSLFWYQQALGQGPEFLTYFQNEAQLDKSGLPSDRFFAERPEGSVSTLKIQRTQQEDSAVYLCASSSRDSPYNEQFFGPGTRLTVL.

As DNA, the CDR3 is TGTGCCAGCAGGAAGGCGGCTGAGAACACTGAAGCTTTCTTT. Its protein is CASRKAAENTEAFF. This rearrangement joins TRBV2 to TRBJ1-1; the D is unclear. Germline-derived CDR1 and CDR2 are SNHLY and FYNNEI. Deletions cut 6 bases from V and 1 base from J, with 12 bases between. This CDR3 comprises 14 residues.

The gene calls are TRBV28 and TRBJ2-5; 8 bases agree with TRBD1. With 3 bases clipped from V and 5 bases from J, the junction kept 5 bases outside the gene matches. The CDR3 is 14 amino acids. CDR1 and CDR2 (germline): MDHEN, SYDVKM. The CDR3 sequence is CASSFRTGRETQYF. The CDR3 DNA sequence: TGTGCCAGCAGTTTCCGGACAGGGAGGGAGACCCAGTACTTC.

The V and J genes are TRBV2 and TRBJ2-7, with 7 bases that match TRBD1. CDR1 and CDR2 from the germline V gene are SNHLY and FYNNEI. CDR3 length: 13 amino acids. The J segment lost 5 bases and the V segment lost 6 bases, leaving 7 bases of the junction unmatched. CDR3 sequence reads: CASSLQGSDEQYF. The CDR3 region has the DNA TGTGCCAGCAGCCTACAGGGGAGCGACGAGCAGTACTTC.

The V gene is TRBV19, the J gene TRBJ2-7, with D possibly TRBD1 on 6 matching bases. Germline loops: CDR1 LNHDA, CDR2 SQIVND (reference sequence). The CDR3 is 14 residues long. V lost 2 bases to trimming and J lost 4 bases, with 12 bases between them. CDR3 sequence: CASSITGSGYEQYF. Here the CDR3 DNA reads TGTGCCAGTAGTATAACAGGGTCGGGATACGAGCAGTACTTC. The full variable domain, completed using reference TRBV19 and TRBJ2-7, is DGGITQSPKYLFRKEGQNVTLSCEQNLNHDAMYWYRQDPGQGLRLIYYSQIVNDFQKGDIAEGYSVSREKKESFPLTVTSAQKNPTAFYLCASSITGSGYEQYFGPGTRLTVT.

On this clone itself: At one end the junction does not follow the germline gene, possibly because of a read error. V gene TRBV18 combines with J gene TRBJ1-1; 11 nucleotides align to TRBD1. The CDR3 is 14 residues long. CDR1 and CDR2 from the germline V gene are KGHSH and LQKENI. Here the CDR3 reads CASSPDRGLTDAFF. The CDR3 bases are TGTGCCAGCTCACCGGACAGGGGGCTAACTGACGCTTTCTTT.

The J gene is TRBJ2-7, the V gene TRBV29-1; tentative D call: TRBD1 (6 bases). This CDR3 is 13 amino acids long. V gave up 2 bases and J gave up 0 bases, with 8 bases separating them. The germline gives CDR1 SQVTM, CDR2 ANQGSEA. In nucleotides, the CDR3 is TGCAGCGTTGAAACAGGGAGCTCCTACGAGCAGTACTTC. This gives the protein CSVETGSSYEQYF.

Comments on this clone: A read error may account for a junction end that differs from germline. This chain uses TRBV2 with TRBJ1-1, with D tentatively TRBD1 (6 bases). Germline V lookup: CDR1 SNHLY, CDR2 FYNNEI. The CDR3 spans 13 residues. The CDR3 DNA is TGTGCCAGCAGTCAAGCCCGGGACAACGGGGCTTTCTTT. As protein: CASSQARDNGAFF.

Details on this clone: The junction does not match germline at one end; this may be a read error. The J gene is TRBJ2-3, the V gene TRBV7-7; D perhaps matches TRBD2 (6 bases). The CDR3 consists of 13 residues. Germline V gene data show CDR1 as SSHAT and CDR2 as FNYEAQ (reference sequence). CDR3 loop: CASSPKSGDTQYF. CDR3 coding DNA: TGTGCTAGCAGCCCTAAGAGCGGGGATACGCAGTATTTT.

V and J are TRBV5-6 and TRBJ2-2; the D is unclear. The germline CDR1 and CDR2 sequences are SGHDT and YYEEEE. The CDR3 is made up of 14 amino acids. Between the trimmed V and J ends, which lost 3 bases and 3 bases, there was a span of 9 bases. The CDR3 loop reads CASSSSVYTGELFF. CDR3 nucleotides: TGTGCCAGCAGCTCCTCAGTTTACACCGGGGAGCTGTTTTTT.

J is TRBJ2-7 and V is TRBV6-5; D not resolved. The germline V gene encodes CDR1 MNHEY and CDR2 SVGAGI. V gave up 1 base and J gave up 1 base, with 5 bases separating them. The CDR3 consists of 13 residues. The CDR3 here is CASSYLGSYEQYF. DNA for the CDR3: TGTGCCAGCAGTTACTTGGGATCCTACGAGCAGTACTTC.

This chain uses TRBV11-2 with TRBJ1-2; unclear D gene. This CDR3 comprises 13 residues. Germline-derived CDR1 and CDR2 are SGHAT and FQNNGV. Trimming stripped 5 bases from V and 4 bases from J, with 11 bases between. Written as DNA, the CDR3 is TGTGCCAGCAGCCAACCTCGCCTCTATGGCTACACCTTC. Translating it yields CASSQPRLYGYTF. Together with reference TRBV11-2 and TRBJ1-2, the CDR3 gives the full variable domain: EAGVAQSPRYKIIEKRQSVAFWCNPISGHATLYWYQQILGQGPKLLIQFQNNGVVDDSQLPKDRFSAERLKGVDSTLKIQPAKLEDSAVYLCASSQPRLYGYTFGSGTRLTVV.

The rearrangement joins TRBV7-3 to TRBJ2-7; 13 bases line up with TRBD2. The germline CDR1 and CDR2 sequences are SGHTA and FQGTGA. The CDR3 has 18 residues. Germline trimming cut 5 bases from V and 3 bases from J; bases unmatched to any gene: 13. The CDR3 sequence: CASSQGGRGLAGSYEQYF. The CDR3 coding sequence is TGTGCCAGCAGCCAAGGGGGCCGGGGACTAGCGGGGAGCTACGAGCAGTACTTC.

The V gene is TRBV7-9, the J gene TRBJ2-2, with a tentative D call TRBD1 (5 bases). The CDR3 is made up of 15 amino acids. Germline lookup yields CDR1 SEHNR and CDR2 FQNEAQ (reference sequence). Trimming pared 5 bases from V and 1 base from J, leaving 11 bases between. The CDR3 nucleotides read TGTGCCAGCAGCCATGGAAGGGGGAACACCGGGGAGCTGTTTTTT. It yields the protein CASSHGRGNTGELFF. Drawing the rest from reference TRBV7-9 and TRBJ2-2, the complete variable domain is DTGVSQNPRHKITKRGQNVTFRCDPISEHNRLYWYRQTLGQGPEFLTYFQNEAQLEKSRLLSDRFSAERPKGSFSTLEIQRTEQGDSAMYLCASSHGRGNTGELFFGEGSRLTVL.